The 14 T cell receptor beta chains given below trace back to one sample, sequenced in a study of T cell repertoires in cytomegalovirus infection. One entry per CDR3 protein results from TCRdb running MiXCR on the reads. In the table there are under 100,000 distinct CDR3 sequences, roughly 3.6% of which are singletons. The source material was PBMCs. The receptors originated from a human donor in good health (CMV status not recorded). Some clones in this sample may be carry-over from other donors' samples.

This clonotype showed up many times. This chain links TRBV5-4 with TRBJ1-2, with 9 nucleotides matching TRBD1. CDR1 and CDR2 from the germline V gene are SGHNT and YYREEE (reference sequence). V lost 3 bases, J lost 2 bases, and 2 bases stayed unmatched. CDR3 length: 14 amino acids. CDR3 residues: CASSSDRGNYGYTF. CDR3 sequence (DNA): TGTGCCAGCAGCTCCGACAGGGGGAACTATGGCTACACCTTC.

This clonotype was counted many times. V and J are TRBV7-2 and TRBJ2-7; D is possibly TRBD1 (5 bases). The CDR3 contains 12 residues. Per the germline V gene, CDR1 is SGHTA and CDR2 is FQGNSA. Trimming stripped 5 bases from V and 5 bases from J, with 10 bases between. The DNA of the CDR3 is TGTGCCAGCAGCCCCACCAGGGACGAGCAGTACTTC. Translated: CASSPTRDEQYF. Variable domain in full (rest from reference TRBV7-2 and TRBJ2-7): GAGVSQSPSNKVTEKGKDVELRCDPISGHTALYWYRQSLGQGLEFLIYFQGNSAPDKSGLPSDRFSAERTGGSVSTLTIQRTQQEDSAVYLCASSPTRDEQYFGPGTRLTVT.

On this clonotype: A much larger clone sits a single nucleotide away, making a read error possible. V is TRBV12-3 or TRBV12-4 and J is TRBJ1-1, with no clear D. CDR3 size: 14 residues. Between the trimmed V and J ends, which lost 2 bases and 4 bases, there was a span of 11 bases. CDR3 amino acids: CASSLMWETTEAFF. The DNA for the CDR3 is TGTGCCAGCAGTTTAATGTGGGAGACCACTGAAGCTTTCTTT.

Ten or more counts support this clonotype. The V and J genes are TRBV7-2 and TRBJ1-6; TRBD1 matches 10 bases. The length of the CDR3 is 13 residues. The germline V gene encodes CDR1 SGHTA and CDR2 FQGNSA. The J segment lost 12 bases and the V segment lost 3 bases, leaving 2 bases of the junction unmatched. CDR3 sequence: CASSLDRGLPLHF. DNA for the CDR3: TGTGCCAGCAGCTTGGACAGGGGGTTACCCCTCCACTTT.

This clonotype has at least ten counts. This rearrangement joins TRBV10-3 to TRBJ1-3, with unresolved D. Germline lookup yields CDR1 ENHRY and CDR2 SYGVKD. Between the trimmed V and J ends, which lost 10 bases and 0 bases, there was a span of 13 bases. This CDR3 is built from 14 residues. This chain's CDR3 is CASDSSLSGNTIYF. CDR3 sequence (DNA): TGTGCCAGTGATTCATCACTCTCTGGAAACACCATATATTTT.

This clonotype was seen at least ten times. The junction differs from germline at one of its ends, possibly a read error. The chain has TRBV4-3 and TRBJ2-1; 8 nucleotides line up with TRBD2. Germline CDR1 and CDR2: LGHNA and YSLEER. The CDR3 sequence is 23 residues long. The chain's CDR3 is CASSQGVSIRSGGPRSDYTEQFF. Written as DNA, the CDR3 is TGCGCCAGCAGCCAAGGAGTTTCCATCAGGAGCGGGGGCCCACGTTCGGATTACACTGAGCAGTTCTTC.

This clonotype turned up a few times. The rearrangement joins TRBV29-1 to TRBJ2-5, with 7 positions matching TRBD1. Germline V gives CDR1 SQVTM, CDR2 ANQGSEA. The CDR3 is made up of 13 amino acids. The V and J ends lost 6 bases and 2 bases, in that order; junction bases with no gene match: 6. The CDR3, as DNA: TGCAGCGTGATGGGACAGTCACAAGAGACCCAGTACTTC. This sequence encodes CSVMGQSQETQYF.

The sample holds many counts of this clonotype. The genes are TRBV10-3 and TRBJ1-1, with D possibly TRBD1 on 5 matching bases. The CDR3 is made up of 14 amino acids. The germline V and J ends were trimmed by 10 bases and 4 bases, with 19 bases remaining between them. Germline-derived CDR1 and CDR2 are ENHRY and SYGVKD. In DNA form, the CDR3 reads TGTGCCACTACGTCACAGGCGGGAATCACTGAAGCTTTCTTT. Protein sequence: CATTSQAGITEAFF.

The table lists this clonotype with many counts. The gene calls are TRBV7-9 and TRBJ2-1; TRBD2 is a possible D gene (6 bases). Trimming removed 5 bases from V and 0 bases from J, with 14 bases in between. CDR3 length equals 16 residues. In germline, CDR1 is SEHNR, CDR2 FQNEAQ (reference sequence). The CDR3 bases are TGTGCCAGCAGCGAAAGGGACTCCAGCTCCTACAATGAGCAGTTCTTC. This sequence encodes CASSERDSSSYNEQFF.

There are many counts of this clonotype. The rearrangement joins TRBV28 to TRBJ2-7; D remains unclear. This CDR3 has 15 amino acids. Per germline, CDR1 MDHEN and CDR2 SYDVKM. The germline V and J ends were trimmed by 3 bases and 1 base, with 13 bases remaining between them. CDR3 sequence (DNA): TGTGCCAGCAGTTTTCTCCCAGGATCATCCTACGAGCAGTACTTC. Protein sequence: CASSFLPGSSYEQYF.

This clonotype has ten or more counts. The chain's CDR3 is CASRASGNTIYF. Here the CDR3 DNA reads TGTGCCAGTCGGGCCTCTGGAAACACCATATATTTT. This sequence joins TRBV6-5 and TRBJ1-3; no definite D call. Germline CDR1 is MNHEY and CDR2 is SVGAGI. This CDR3 contains 12 residues. Trimming pared 9 bases from V and 0 bases from J, leaving 6 bases between.

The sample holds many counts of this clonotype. CDR3 sequence: CASSLAETEYTF. The CDR3 region has the DNA TGTGCCAGCAGCTTAGCAGAGACAGAGTACACCTTC. The rearrangement joins TRBV7-8 to TRBJ1-2, with TRBD1 as a possible D gene (5 bases). The germline V gene encodes CDR1 SGHVS and CDR2 FQNEAQ. There are 12 residues in the CDR3. With 0 bases removed from V and 11 bases from J, the gap between germline ends came to 10 bases.

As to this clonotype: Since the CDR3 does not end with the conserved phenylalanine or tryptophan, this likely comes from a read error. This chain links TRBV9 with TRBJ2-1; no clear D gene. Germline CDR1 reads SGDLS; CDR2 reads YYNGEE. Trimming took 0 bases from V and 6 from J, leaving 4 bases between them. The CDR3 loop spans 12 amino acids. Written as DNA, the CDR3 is TGTGCCAGCAGCGTAGGAAGCAATGAGCAGTTCCTC. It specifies CASSVGSNEQFL.

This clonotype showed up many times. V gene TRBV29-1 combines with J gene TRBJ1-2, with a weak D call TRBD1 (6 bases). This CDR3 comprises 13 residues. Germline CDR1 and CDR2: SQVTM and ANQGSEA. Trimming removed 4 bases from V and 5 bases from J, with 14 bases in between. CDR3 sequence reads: CSVVKTGMYGYTF. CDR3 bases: TGCAGCGTTGTAAAAACAGGGATGTATGGCTACACCTTC.